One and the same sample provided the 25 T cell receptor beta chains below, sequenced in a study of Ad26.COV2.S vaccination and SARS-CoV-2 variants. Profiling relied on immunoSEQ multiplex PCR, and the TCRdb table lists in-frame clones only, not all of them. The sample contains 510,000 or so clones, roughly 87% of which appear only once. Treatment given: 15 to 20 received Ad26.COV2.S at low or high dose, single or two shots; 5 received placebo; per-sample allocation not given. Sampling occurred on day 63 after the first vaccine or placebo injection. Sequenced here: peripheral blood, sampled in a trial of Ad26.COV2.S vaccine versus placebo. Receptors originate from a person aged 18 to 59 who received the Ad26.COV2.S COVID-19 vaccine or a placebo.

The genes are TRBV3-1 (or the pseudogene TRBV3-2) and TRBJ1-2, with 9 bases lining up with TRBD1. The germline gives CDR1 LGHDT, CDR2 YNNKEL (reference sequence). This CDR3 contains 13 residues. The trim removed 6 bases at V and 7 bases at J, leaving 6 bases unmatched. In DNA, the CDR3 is TGTGCCAGCAGGCGCGACAGGGGGGGTGGCTACACCTTC. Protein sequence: CASRRDRGGGYTF.

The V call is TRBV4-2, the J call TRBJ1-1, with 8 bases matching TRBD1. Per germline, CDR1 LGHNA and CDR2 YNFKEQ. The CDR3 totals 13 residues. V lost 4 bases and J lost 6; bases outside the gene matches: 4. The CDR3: CASSREQGAEAFF. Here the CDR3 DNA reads TGTGCCAGCAGCCGAGAACAGGGGGCTGAAGCTTTCTTT.

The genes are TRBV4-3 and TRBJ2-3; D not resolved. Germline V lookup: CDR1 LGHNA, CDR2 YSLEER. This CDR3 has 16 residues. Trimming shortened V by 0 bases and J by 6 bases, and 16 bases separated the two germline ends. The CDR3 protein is CASSQEWSKVRDTQYF. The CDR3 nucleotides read TGCGCCAGCAGCCAAGAATGGAGTAAGGTCCGGGATACGCAGTATTTT.

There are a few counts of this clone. In DNA, the CDR3 is TGTGCCAGCAGCTCCTCAGGGGGCGATACGCAGTATTTT. Protein sequence: CASSSSGGDTQYF. The chain couples TRBV11-2 to TRBJ2-3; 8 bases agree with TRBD1. The germline V gene has CDR1 SGHAT and CDR2 FQNNGV. The CDR3 extends over 13 amino acids. V dropped 4 bases and J dropped 6; count of bases not matched to a gene: 3. The whole variable domain, remainder taken from reference TRBV11-2 and TRBJ2-3, is EAGVAQSPRYKIIEKRQSVAFWCNPISGHATLYWYQQILGQGPKLLIQFQNNGVVDDSQLPKDRFSAERLKGVDSTLKIQPAKLEDSAVYLCASSSSGGDTQYFGPGTRLTVL.

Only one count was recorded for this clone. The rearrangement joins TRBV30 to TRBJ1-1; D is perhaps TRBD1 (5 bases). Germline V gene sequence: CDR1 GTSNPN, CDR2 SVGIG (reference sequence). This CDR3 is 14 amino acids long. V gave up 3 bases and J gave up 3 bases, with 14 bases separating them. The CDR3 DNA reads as TGTGCCTGGAGGATTATTGGAGGGGACACTGAAGCTTTCTTT. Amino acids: CAWRIIGGDTEAFF.

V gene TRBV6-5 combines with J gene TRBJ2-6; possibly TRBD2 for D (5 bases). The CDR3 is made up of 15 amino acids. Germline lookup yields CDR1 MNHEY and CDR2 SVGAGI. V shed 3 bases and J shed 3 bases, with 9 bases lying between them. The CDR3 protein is CASSYYAGGANVLTF. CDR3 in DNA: TGTGCCAGCAGTTATTATGCGGGTGGGGCCAACGTCCTGACTTTC.

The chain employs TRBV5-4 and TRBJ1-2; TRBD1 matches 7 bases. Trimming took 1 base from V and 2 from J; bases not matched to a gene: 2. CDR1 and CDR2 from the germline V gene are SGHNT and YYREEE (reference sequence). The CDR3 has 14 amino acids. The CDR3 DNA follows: TGTGCCAGCAGCTTGCAGGGGGTAAACTATGGCTACACCTTC. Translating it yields CASSLQGVNYGYTF.

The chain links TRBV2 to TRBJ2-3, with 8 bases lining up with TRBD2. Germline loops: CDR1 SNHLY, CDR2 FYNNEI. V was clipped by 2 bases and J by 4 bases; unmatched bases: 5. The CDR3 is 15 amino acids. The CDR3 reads CASSELAGRADTQYF. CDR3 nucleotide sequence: TGTGCCAGCAGTGAACTAGCGGGCCGTGCAGATACGCAGTATTTT.

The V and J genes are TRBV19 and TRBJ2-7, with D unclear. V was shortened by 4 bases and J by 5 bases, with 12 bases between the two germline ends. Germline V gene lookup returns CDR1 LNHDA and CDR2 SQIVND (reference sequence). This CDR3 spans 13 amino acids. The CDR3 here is CASSRGTLDEQYF. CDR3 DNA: TGTGCCAGTAGTAGGGGTACCCTCGACGAGCAGTACTTC.

Here the CDR3 reads CASSPIVGGTGELFF. The CDR3, as DNA: TGCGCCAGCAGCCCCATCGTTGGGGGGACCGGGGAGCTGTTTTTT. The chain carries TRBV5-1 and TRBJ2-2, with D possibly being TRBD2 (6 bases). Germline V lookup: CDR1 SGHRS, CDR2 YFSETQ. The CDR3 runs 15 residues. Trimming shortened V by 4 bases and J by 5 bases, and 15 bases separated the two germline ends.

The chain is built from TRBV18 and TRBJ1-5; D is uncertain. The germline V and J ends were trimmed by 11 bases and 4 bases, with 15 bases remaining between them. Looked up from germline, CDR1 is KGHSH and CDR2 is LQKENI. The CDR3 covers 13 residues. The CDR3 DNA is TGTGCCGGTAGGGAAGGAGAGAATCAGCCCCAGCATTTT. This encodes CAGREGENQPQHF.

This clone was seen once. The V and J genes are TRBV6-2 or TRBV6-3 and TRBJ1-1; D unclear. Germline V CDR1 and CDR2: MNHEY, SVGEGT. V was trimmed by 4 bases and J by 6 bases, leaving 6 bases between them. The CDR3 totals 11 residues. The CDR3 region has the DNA TGTGCCAGCAGTTCTTTGGCTGAAGCTTTCTTT. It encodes CASSSLAEAFF.

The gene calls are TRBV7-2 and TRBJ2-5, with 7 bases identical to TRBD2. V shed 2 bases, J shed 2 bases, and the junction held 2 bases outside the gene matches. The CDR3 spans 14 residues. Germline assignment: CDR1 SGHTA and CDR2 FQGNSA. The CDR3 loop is CASSLWGLQETQYF. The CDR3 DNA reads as TGTGCCAGCAGCTTATGGGGACTACAAGAGACCCAGTACTTC.

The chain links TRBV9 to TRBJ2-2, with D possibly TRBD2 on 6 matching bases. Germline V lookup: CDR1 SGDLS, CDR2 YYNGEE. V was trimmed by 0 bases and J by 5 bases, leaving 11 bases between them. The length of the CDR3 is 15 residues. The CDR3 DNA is TGTGCCAGCAGCGTAGAAGGAGGGCTAACCGGGGAGCTGTTTTTT. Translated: CASSVEGGLTGELFF.

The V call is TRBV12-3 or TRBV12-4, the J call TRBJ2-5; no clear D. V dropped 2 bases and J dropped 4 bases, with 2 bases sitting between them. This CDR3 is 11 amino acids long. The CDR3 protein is CASSLLETQYF. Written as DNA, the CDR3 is TGTGCCAGCAGTTTATTAGAGACCCAGTACTTC.

The CDR3: CASSPGRGYQPQHF. Written as DNA, the CDR3 is TGTGCCAGCAGCCCCGGCAGGGGCTATCAGCCCCAGCATTTT. This chain links TRBV3-1 (or the pseudogene TRBV3-2) with TRBJ1-5; a possible D gene is TRBD1 (6 bases). This CDR3 has 14 amino acids. Germline loops: CDR1 LGHDT, CDR2 YNNKEL (reference sequence). V dropped 4 bases and J dropped 5 bases, with 12 bases sitting between them.

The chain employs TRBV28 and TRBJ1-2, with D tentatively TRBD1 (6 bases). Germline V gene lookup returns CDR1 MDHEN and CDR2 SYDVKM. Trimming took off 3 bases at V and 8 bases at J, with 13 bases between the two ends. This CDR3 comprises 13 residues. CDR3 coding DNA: TGTGCCAGCAGTTTTGGGGGGCAGCCGGGCTACACCTTC. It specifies CASSFGGQPGYTF.

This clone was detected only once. The CDR3, as DNA: TGCGCCAGCAGCTTGGCTGGGACAGGGGTCCTCTATGGCTACACCTTC. Translating gives CASSLAGTGVLYGYTF. This chain joins TRBV5-1 and TRBJ1-2; 10 bases are shared with TRBD1. V trimming: 0 bases; J trimming: 4 bases; junction bases outside the gene matches: 6. Looked up from germline, CDR1 is SGHRS and CDR2 is YFSETQ. The CDR3 is made up of 16 amino acids. Using reference TRBV5-1 and TRBJ1-2 for the parts outside the CDR3, the full variable domain is KAGVTQTPRYLIKTRGQQVTLSCSPISGHRSVSWYQQTPGQGLQFLFEYFSETQRNKGNFPGRFSGRQFSNSRSEMNVSTLELGDSALYLCASSLAGTGVLYGYTFGSGTRLTVV.

CDR3 in DNA: TGTGCCAGCAGGGGGACAGGGACTACCTACGAGCAGTACTTC. Its protein product is CASRGTGTTYEQYF. The genes are TRBV2 and TRBJ2-7; 9 bases agree with TRBD1. The CDR3 runs to 14 residues. The J segment lost 2 bases and the V segment lost 6 bases, leaving 5 bases of the junction unmatched. The germline V gene has CDR1 SNHLY and CDR2 FYNNEI.

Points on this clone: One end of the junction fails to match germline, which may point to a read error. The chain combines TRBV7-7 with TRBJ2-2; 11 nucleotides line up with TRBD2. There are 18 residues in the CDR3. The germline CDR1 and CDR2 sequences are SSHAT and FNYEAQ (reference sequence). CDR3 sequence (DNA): TGTGCTAGCAGCGATAGCGGGAGGGCGCCTTTGGGCACCGGGGAGCTGTTTTTT. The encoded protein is CASSDSGRAPLGTGELFF.

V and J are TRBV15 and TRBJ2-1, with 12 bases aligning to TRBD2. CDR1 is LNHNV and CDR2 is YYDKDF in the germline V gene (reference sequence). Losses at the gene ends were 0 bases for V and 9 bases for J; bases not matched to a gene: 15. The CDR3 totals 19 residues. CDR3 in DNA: TGTGCCACCAGCAGAGACCTCCAAGGGACTAGCGGGCTTTTAGTTGAGCAGTTCTTC. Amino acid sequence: CATSRDLQGTSGLLVEQFF.

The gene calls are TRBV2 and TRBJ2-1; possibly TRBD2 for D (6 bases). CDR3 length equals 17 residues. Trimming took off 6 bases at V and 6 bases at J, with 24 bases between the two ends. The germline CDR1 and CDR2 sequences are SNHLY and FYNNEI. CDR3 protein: CASRPPREAAVGNEQFF. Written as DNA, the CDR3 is TGTGCCAGCAGGCCCCCGAGGGAGGCCGCTGTCGGCAATGAGCAGTTCTTC.

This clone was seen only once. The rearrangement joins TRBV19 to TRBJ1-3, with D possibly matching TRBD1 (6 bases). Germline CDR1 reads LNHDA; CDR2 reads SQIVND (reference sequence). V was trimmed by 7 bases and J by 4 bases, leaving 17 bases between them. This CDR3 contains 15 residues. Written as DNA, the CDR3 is TGTGCCAGTACCACGGTGGGGGCGAACGGAAACACCATATATTTT. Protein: CASTTVGANGNTIYF. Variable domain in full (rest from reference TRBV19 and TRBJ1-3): DGGITQSPKYLFRKEGQNVTLSCEQNLNHDAMYWYRQDPGQGLRLIYYSQIVNDFQKGDIAEGYSVSREKKESFPLTVTSAQKNPTAFYLCASTTVGANGNTIYFGEGSWLTVV.

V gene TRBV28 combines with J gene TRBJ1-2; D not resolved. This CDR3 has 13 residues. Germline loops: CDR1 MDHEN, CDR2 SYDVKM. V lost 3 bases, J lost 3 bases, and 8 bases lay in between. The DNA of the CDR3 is TGTGCCAGCAGTTTGGTAGGGCACTATGGCTACACCTTC. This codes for CASSLVGHYGYTF.

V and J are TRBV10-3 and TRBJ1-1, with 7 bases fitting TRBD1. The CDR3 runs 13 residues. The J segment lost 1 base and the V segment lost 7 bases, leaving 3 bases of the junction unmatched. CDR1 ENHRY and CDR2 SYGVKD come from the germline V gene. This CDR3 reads CAIKNRGNTEAFF. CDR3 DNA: TGTGCCATCAAGAACAGGGGGAACACTGAAGCTTTCTTT.